The 18 T cell receptor beta chains presented below share a single source sample, sequenced in a study of blood T cell repertoires in COVID-19. Sequencing was performed with immunoSEQ multiplex PCR; in TCRdb, only in-frame clones are kept and a portion is missing. The sample contains approximately 46,000 clones, around 84% of which appear only once. Specimen: peripheral blood. All receptors come from a woman in her sixties or seventies in a cohort sampled during active COVID-19.

This clone was detected only once. The chain recombines TRBV19 with TRBJ2-1; tentatively, D is TRBD1 (7 bases). This CDR3 has 15 residues. From germline, CDR1 is LNHDA and CDR2 SQIVND (reference sequence). The germline V and J ends were trimmed by 5 bases and 0 bases, with 11 bases remaining between them. Written as DNA, the CDR3 is TGTGCCAGTAGTTATCAGGGGGGCTCCTACAATGAGCAGTTCTTC. It is translated as CASSYQGGSYNEQFF. The whole variable domain, remainder taken from reference TRBV19 and TRBJ2-1, is DGGITQSPKYLFRKEGQNVTLSCEQNLNHDAMYWYRQDPGQGLRLIYYSQIVNDFQKGDIAEGYSVSREKKESFPLTVTSAQKNPTAFYLCASSYQGGSYNEQFFGPGTRLTVL.

This clone was observed a handful of times. The chain links TRBV18 to TRBJ1-2; TRBD1 matches 9 bases. Trimming removed 3 bases from V and 8 bases from J; junction bases left unmatched: 13. The CDR3 contains 16 residues. Germline CDR1 and CDR2: KGHSH and LQKENI. CDR3 in DNA: TGTGCCAGCTCACCCGGAACAGGGGGCGCCGTGGGAGGCTACACCTTC. Translated, it gives CASSPGTGGAVGGYTF.

The chain recombines TRBV19 with TRBJ2-1; TRBD1 is a possible D gene (5 bases). V was trimmed by 10 bases and J by 7 bases, leaving 17 bases between them. CDR1 and CDR2 (germline): LNHDA, SQIVND (reference sequence). The CDR3 sequence is 13 residues long. For the CDR3, the DNA is TGTGCCATCAAAGGGGTTCCCGGGAATGAGCAGTTCTTC. It specifies CAIKGVPGNEQFF.

The count of this clone is one. This chain connects TRBV30 to TRBJ1-5, with D possibly matching TRBD1 (5 bases). The germline CDR1 and CDR2 sequences are GTSNPN and SVGIG (reference sequence). Trimming left V 3 bases short and J 1 base short, with 10 bases between. This CDR3 is 14 amino acids long. The DNA for the CDR3 is TGTGCCTGGAGCGGGGGGGGGAGCAATCAGCCCCAGCATTTT. Translation gives CAWSGGGSNQPQHF.

The CDR3 region is CASSAPRGEAFF. The CDR3 nucleotides are TGTGCCAGCAGTGCCCCGCGGGGTGAAGCTTTCTTT. This sequence joins TRBV28 and TRBJ1-1, with D unresolved. This CDR3 spans 12 amino acids. Germline values: CDR1 MDHEN, CDR2 SYDVKM. The V gene lost 5 bases and the J gene lost 7 bases, with 11 bases spanning the gap. The complete variable domain, with remaining parts taken from reference TRBV28 and TRBJ1-1, reads DVKVTQSSRYLVKRTGEKVFLECVQDMDHENMFWYRQDPGLGLRLIYFSYDVKMKEKGDIPEGYSVSREKKERFSLILESASTNQTSMYLCASSAPRGEAFFGQGTRLTVV.

The chain links TRBV6-5 to TRBJ2-3; 7 bases are a match to TRBD2. The CDR3 totals 13 residues. The germline V gene has CDR1 MNHEY and CDR2 SVGAGI. The V segment lost 6 bases and the J segment 4 bases; nucleotides outside the gene matches: 4. The CDR3 DNA follows: TGTGCCAGCAGGAGGGCGGGGGCAGATACGCAGTATTTT. Translation: CASRRAGADTQYF.

This sequence joins TRBV27 and TRBJ2-1; 9 bases line up with TRBD1. V lost 5 bases to trimming and J lost 9 bases; unmatched junction nucleotides: 11. CDR3 length equals 15 residues. From germline, CDR1 is MNHEY and CDR2 SMNVEV (reference sequence). The CDR3 DNA reads TGTGCCAGCAGTCCAATACAGGGGGCGCGAAGTGAGCAGTTCTTC. Protein: CASSPIQGARSEQFF.

CDR3 nucleotides: TGTGCCAGTAGTCTCACCGCTTTTGCAGGACTCCCGTGGGAGAATGAGCAGTTCTTC. It specifies CASSLTAFAGLPWENEQFF. The chain links TRBV19 to TRBJ2-1; D may be TRBD2 (5 bases). The germline V gene encodes CDR1 LNHDA and CDR2 SQIVND (reference sequence). The ends were cut back, 5 bases at V and 7 bases at J, with 30 bases in the middle. The CDR3 extends over 19 amino acids.

The gene calls are TRBV24-1 and TRBJ2-1, with D possibly matching TRBD2 (5 bases). The V gene lost 9 bases and the J gene lost 7 bases, with 15 bases spanning the gap. This CDR3 contains 13 residues. Germline V gives CDR1 KGHDR, CDR2 SFDVKD. CDR3: CATSLTNGNEQFF. The CDR3 DNA follows: TGTGCCACCTCTCTGACTAACGGGAATGAGCAGTTCTTC.

CDR3 sequence (DNA): TGTGCCAGCAACACACTAGCGGGAGGGCCCCTTTACAATGAGCAGTTCTTC. Its translation is CASNTLAGGPLYNEQFF. The chain is built from TRBV2 and TRBJ2-1; 13 bases fit TRBD2. The ends lost 7 bases at V and 4 bases at J; junction bases unmatched: 10. The length of the CDR3 is 17 residues. Germline-derived CDR1 and CDR2 are SNHLY and FYNNEI. Complete variable domain (other parts from reference TRBV2 and TRBJ2-1): EPEVTQTPSHQVTQMGQEVILRCVPISNHLYFYWYRQILGQKVEFLVSFYNNEISEKSEIFDDQFSVERPDGSNFTLKIRSTKLEDSAMYFCASNTLAGGPLYNEQFFGPGTRLTVL.

The chain carries TRBV6-1 and TRBJ1-4; D may be TRBD1 (6 bases). The V and J ends lost 1 base and 0 bases respectively, with 15 bases between them. Germline assignment: CDR1 MNHNS and CDR2 SASEGT. The CDR3 length is 18 residues. The CDR3: CASSEDAGATATNEKLFF. DNA for the CDR3: TGTGCCAGCAGTGAAGATGCAGGGGCCACCGCAACTAATGAAAAACTGTTTTTT.

The gene calls are TRBV6-5 and TRBJ1-2, with D unresolved. There are 16 residues in the CDR3. CDR1 MNHEY and CDR2 SVGAGI come from the germline V gene. Between the trimmed V and J ends, which lost 2 bases and 4 bases, there was a span of 17 bases. In nucleotides, the CDR3 is TGTGCCAGCAGTTACGGACGGGAGGCTTTCGGCTATGGCTACACCTTC. Protein sequence: CASSYGREAFGYGYTF.

The V gene is TRBV27, the J gene TRBJ2-3, with D unclear. V lost 6 bases and J 2 bases, leaving 15 bases between the germline ends. The germline CDR1 and CDR2 sequences are MNHEY and SMNVEV (reference sequence). CDR3 size: 15 residues. In DNA form, the CDR3 reads TGTGCCAGCAGACTCACAAGCAGGCCCACAGATACGCAGTATTTT. Its translation is CASRLTSRPTDTQYF.

The V gene is TRBV9, the J gene TRBJ1-6; D gene unclear. The CDR3 runs 13 residues. The germline gives CDR1 SGDLS, CDR2 YYNGEE. V gave up 0 bases and J gave up 11 bases, with 9 bases separating them. The CDR3 sequence: CASSVGSGAPLHF. The CDR3 DNA reads as TGTGCCAGCAGCGTAGGGTCCGGGGCACCCCTCCACTTT.

With respect to this clone: At one of its ends the junction is not consistent with the germline gene, which may arise from a read error. The chain couples TRBV3-1 (or the pseudogene TRBV3-2) to TRBJ2-2, with D perhaps TRBD2 (5 bases). The CDR3 is 18 residues long. The germline gives CDR1 LGHDT, CDR2 YNNKEL (reference sequence). Written as DNA, the CDR3 is TGTGCCAGCAGCCCCCGAGGGTCTGGTTACCCGAACCCCGGGGAGCTGTTTTTT. This sequence encodes CASSPRGSGYPNPGELFF.

In this sample, this clone turned up a few times. This chain uses TRBV6-2 or TRBV6-3 with TRBJ2-5; 7 bases agree with TRBD2. V was pared by 3 bases and J by 0 bases, with 4 bases of the junction left unmatched. The CDR3 is 15 residues long. Germline CDR1 and CDR2: MNHEY and SVGEGT. Written as DNA, the CDR3 is TGTGCCAGCAGTTATCTAGCGGAAAACCAAGAGACCCAGTACTTC. This codes for CASSYLAENQETQYF.

This chain connects TRBV6-5 to TRBJ1-5, with 7 bases identical to TRBD1. The CDR3 contains 14 residues. V was pared by 7 bases and J by 5 bases, with 8 bases of the junction left unmatched. From germline, CDR1 is MNHEY and CDR2 SVGAGI. DNA for the CDR3: TGTGCCAGCACCTCGGGACAGACCGATCAGCCCCAGCATTTT. Translated, it gives CASTSGQTDQPQHF.

V is TRBV2 and J is TRBJ1-1; 11 bases are shared with TRBD1. Trimming at V came to 6 bases and at J to 4 bases, leaving 1 base not matched to a gene. Germline values: CDR1 SNHLY, CDR2 FYNNEI. This CDR3 is 13 amino acids long. CDR3 sequence: CASSGTGGTEAFF. The CDR3 bases are TGTGCCAGCAGCGGGACAGGGGGCACTGAAGCTTTCTTT.